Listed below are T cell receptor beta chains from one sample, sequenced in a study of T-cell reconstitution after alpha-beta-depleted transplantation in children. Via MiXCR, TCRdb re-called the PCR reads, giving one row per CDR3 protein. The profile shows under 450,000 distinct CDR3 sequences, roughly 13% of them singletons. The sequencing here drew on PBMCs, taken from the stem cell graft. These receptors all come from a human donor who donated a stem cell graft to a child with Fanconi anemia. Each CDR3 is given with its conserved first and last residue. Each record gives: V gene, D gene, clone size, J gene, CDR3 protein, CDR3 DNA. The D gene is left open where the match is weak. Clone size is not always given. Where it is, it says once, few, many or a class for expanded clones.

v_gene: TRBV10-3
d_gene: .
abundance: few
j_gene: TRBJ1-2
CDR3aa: CAIRAAANYGYTF
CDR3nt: TGTGCCATCAGGGCAGCAGCTAACTATGGCTACACCTTC

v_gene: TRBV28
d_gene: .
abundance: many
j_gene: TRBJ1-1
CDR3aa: CASSLRTENTEAFF
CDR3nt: TGTGCCAGCAGTTTAAGGACAGAGAACACTGAAGCTTTCTTT

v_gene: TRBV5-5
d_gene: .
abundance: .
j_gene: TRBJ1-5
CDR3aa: CASSSVFSGNQPQHF
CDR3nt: TGTGCCAGCAGCTCGGTTTTTTCTGGCAATCAGCCCCAGCATTTT

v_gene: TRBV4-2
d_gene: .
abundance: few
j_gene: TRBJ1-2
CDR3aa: CASSQPAGGYTF
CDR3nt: TGTGCCAGCAGCCAACCTGCCGGAGGCTACACCTTC

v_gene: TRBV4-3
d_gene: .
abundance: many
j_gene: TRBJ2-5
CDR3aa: CASSQEDRRDETQYF
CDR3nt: TGCGCCAGCAGCCAAGAAGACAGGCGAGATGAGACCCAGTACTTC

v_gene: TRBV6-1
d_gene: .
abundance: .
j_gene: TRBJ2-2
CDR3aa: CASSTKGANGELFF
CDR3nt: TGTGCCAGCAGCACCAAGGGCGCCAACGGGGAGCTGTTTTTT

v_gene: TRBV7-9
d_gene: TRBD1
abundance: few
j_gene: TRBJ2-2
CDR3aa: CASSSQYRGTGELFF
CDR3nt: TGTGCCAGCAGCTCCCAATACAGGGGTACCGGGGAGCTGTTTTTT

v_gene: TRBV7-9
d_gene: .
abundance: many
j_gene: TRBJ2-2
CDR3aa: CASRSGTGELFF
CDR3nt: TGCGCCAGCAGATCGGGCACCGGGGAGCTGTTTTTT

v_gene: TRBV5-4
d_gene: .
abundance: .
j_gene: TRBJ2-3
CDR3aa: CASSLRTELSTDTQYF
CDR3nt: TGTGCCAGCAGCTTGAGAACGGAGCTTAGCACAGATACGCAGTATTTT

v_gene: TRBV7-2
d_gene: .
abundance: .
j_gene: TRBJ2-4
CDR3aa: CASSDGQQNIQYF
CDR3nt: TGTGCCAGCAGCGATGGACAGCAAAACATTCAGTACTTC

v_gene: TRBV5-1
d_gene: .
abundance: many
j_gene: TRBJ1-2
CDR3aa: CASSLGAPGYTF
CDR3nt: TGCGCCAGCAGCTTGGGGGCCCCTGGCTACACCTTC

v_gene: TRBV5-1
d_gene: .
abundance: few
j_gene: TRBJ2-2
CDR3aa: CASSFYLPSTGGELFF
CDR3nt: TGCGCCAGCAGCTTCTACCTGCCCTCAACGGGAGGGGAGCTGTTTTTT

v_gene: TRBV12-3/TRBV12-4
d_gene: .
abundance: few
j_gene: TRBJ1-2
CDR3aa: CASSLGTPYGYTF
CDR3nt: TGTGCCAGCAGTTTGGGGACACCTTATGGCTACACCTTC

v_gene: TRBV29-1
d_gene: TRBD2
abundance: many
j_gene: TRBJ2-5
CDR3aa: CSVEIAGAETQYF
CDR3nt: TGCAGCGTTGAGATAGCGGGGGCAGAGACCCAGTACTTC

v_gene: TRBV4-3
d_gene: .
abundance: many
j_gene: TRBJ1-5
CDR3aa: CASSQESQGYQPQHF
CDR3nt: TGCGCCAGCAGCCAAGAATCACAGGGATATCAGCCCCAGCATTTT

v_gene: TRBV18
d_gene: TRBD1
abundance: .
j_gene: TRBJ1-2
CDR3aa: CASSPRNLRQGYGYTF
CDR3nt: TGTGCCAGCTCTCCAAGAAACCTCCGACAGGGATATGGCTACACCTTC

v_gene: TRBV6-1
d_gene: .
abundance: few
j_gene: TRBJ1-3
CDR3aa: CASSRYSGNTIYF
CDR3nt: TGTGCCAGCAGTCGGTACTCTGGAAACACCATATATTTT

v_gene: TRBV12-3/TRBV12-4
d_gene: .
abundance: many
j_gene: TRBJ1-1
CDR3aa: CASFLNTEAFF
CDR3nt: TGTGCCAGCTTTTTGAACACTGAAGCTTTCTTT

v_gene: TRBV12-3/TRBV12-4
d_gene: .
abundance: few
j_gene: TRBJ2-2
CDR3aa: CASSSTPSNTGELFF
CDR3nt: TGTGCCAGCAGTTCGACACCTTCCAACACCGGGGAGCTGTTTTTT

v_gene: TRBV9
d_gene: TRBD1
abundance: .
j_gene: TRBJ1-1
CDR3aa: CASSVEGTENTEAFF
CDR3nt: TGTGCCAGCAGCGTAGAAGGGACAGAGAACACTGAAGCTTTCTTT

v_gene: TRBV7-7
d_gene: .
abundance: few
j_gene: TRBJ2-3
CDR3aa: CASSPGTGRRDTQYF
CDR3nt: TGTGCTAGCAGCCCAGGAACAGGGAGGAGAGATACGCAGTATTTT

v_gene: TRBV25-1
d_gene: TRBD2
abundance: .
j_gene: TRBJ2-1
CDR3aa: CASSDRLAGVNEQFF
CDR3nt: TGTGCCAGCAGTGACAGACTAGCGGGGGTCAATGAGCAGTTCTTC

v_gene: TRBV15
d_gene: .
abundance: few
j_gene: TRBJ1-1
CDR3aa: CATSRGVGGHTEAFF
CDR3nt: TGTGCCACCAGCAGAGGGGTCGGGGGGCACACTGAAGCTTTCTTT

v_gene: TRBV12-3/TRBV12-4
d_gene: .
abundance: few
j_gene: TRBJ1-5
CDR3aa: CASSFGFNQPQHF
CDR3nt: TGTGCCAGCAGTTTTGGCTTCAATCAGCCCCAGCATTTT

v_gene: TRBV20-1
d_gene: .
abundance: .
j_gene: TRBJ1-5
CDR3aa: CSAVRDTYSNQPQHF
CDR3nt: TGCAGTGCTGTCCGGGACACCTATAGCAATCAGCCCCAGCATTTT

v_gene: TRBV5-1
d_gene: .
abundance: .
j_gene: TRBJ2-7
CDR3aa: CASKRQMSSYEQYF
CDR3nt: TGCGCCAGCAAACGACAGATGAGCTCCTACGAGCAGTACTTC

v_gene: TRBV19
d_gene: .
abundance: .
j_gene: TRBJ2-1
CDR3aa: CASSIDREGNNEQFF
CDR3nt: TGTGCCAGTAGTATCGACAGGGAGGGAAACAATGAGCAGTTCTTC

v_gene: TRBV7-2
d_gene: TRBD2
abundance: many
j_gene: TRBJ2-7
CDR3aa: CASSPRTSGLSSYEQYF
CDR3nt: TGTGCCAGCAGCCCCAGGACTAGCGGGCTTAGCTCCTACGAGCAGTACTTC

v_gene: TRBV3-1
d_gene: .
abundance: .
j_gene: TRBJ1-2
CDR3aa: CASSQAGWFNYGYTF
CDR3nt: TGTGCCAGCAGCCAAGCGGGATGGTTTAACTATGGCTACACCTTC

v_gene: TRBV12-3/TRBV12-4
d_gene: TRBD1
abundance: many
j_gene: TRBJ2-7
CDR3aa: CASTRDRGSEQYF
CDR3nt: TGTGCCAGCACCCGGGACAGGGGGAGCGAGCAGTACTTC

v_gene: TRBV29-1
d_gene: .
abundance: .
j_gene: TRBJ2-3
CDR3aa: CSRLGGGPSTDTQYF
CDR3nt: TGCAGCCGTTTAGGGGGGGGCCCTAGCACAGATACGCAGTATTTT

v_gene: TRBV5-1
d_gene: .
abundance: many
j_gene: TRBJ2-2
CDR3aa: CASSLASSLNTGELFF
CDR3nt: TGCGCCAGCAGCTTGGCCTCCAGCCTTAACACCGGGGAGCTGTTTTTT

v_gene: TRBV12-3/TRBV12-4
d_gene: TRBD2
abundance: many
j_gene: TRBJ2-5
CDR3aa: CASSPGLAGEETQYF
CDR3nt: TGTGCCAGCAGCCCGGGACTAGCGGGTGAAGAGACCCAGTACTTC

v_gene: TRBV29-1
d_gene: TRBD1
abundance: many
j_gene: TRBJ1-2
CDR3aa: CSVENNRGYGGYTF
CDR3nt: TGCAGCGTTGAAAATAACAGGGGGTATGGTGGCTACACCTTC

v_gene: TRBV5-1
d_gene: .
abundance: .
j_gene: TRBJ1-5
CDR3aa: CASSPVPGEQPQHF
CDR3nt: TGCGCCAGCAGTCCTGTTCCGGGGGAGCAGCCCCAGCATTTT

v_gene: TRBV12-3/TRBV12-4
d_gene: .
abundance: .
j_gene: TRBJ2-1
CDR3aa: CASSFVGKGNEQFF
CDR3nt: TGTGCCAGCAGTTTTGTGGGCAAGGGCAATGAGCAGTTCTTC

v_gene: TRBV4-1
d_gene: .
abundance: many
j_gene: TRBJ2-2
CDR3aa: CASSQGGPPGELFF
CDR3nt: TGCGCCAGCAGCCAAGGAGGGCCCCCCGGGGAGCTGTTTTTT

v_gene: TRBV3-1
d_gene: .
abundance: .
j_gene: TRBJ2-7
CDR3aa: CASSQGGHSYEQYF
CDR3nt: TGTGCCAGCAGCCAAGGGGGACATTCCTACGAGCAGTACTTC

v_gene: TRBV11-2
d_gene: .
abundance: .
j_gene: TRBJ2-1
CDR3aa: CASSRQVPNNEQFF
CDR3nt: TGTGCCAGCAGCAGACAGGTCCCGAACAATGAGCAGTTCTTC